Reported below is one TCR beta chain. Its antigen is unknown. The CDR3 is 14 amino acids. Germline CDR1 is LNHNV and CDR2 is YYDKDF (reference sequence). The sample comes from a study of monozygotic twins with inflammatory bowel disease. Overall study findings and caveats: Researchers were unable to tell different T cell subtypes apart. No detectable difference in repertoire similarity separated concordant from discordant twins, possibly as a result of limited power.

After re-calling the 5' RACE reads, TCRdb lists one entry per CDR3 protein, DNA absent. This repertoire includes approximately 400,000 distinct CDR3 sequences. J is TRBJ1-4 and V is TRBV15. The sample taken for sequencing was blood. The receptor comes from a human donor with ulcerative colitis or Crohn's disease, or a healthy co-twin of an affected twin (not recorded which). The CDR3 spells CATSSPTEGEKLFF. Using reference TRBV15 and TRBJ1-4 for the parts outside the CDR3, the full variable domain is DAMVIQNPRYQVTQFGKPVTLSCSQTLNHNVMYWYQQKSSQAPKLLFHYYDKDFNNEADTPDNFQSRRPNTSFCFLDIRSPGLGDTAMYLCATSSPTEGEKLFFGSGTQLSVL.